This TCR beta chain was retrieved from a study of cytomegalovirus exposure and HLA in healthy donors. Findings and limits, study-wide: In a later analysis, TCR association rates varied by HLA locus: DRB1 most, HLA-C fewest. Later, an analysis showed that TCR beta chains associated with HLA were more clonally expanded than others that were equally common. In a later analysis, TCR beta V- and J-gene trimming showed a link to a missense DCLRE1C variant. After further analysis at a later stage, 16,951 TCR beta sequences were associated with HLA alleles at 0.05 false discovery rate.

PCR involved 60 Vbeta and 13 Jbeta primers. Profiling relied on immunoSEQ multiplex PCR, and the TCRdb table lists in-frame clones only, not all of them. The sample consists of some 130,000 clones, almost 80% of them appearing once. Comment on this clone: Its antigen is still unknown.

CDR3 length equals 15 residues. CDR1 is SGHNT, CDR2 YYREEE, per germline (reference sequence). Trimming removed 5 bases from V and 2 bases from J; junction bases left unmatched: 10. This chain joins TRBV5-4 and TRBJ2-7; 7 bases map to TRBD1. This TCR came from a man between 18 and 29 years old in good health and CMV-seronegative. The sequenced sample was PBMCs. The CDR3 reads CASSTPGQSTYEQYF. The CDR3 region has the DNA TGTGCCAGCAGTACGCCGGGACAGAGTACCTACGAGCAGTACTTC.